Listed below are T cell receptor beta chains from one sample, sequenced in a study of T cells after yellow fever vaccination. MiXCR was run by TCRdb on the 5' RACE reads, yielding one entry per CDR3 protein. The profile shows approximately 510,000 distinct CDR3 sequences, 20% to 25% of them singletons. The sequenced sample was PBMCs, obtained less than 25 days after the first yellow fever vaccination. These receptors all come from a man younger than 35 who received the YFV17D yellow fever vaccine. Both conserved end residues are part of each CDR3. D genes are given only for firm matches. Only part of the rows carry a size: once, few, many, or a class if the clone is expanded.

j_gene,d_gene,v_gene,abundance,CDR3aa,CDR3nt
TRBJ2-2,-,TRBV11-2,-,CASSLVLGWGSTGELFF,TGTGCCAGCAGCTTAGTTCTCGGGTGGGGCAGCACCGGGGAGCTGTTTTTT
TRBJ2-3,-,TRBV12-5,-,CASGLVDCRYCPTRDTQYF,TGTGCTAGTGGTTTGGTAGATTGTAGATATTGTCCTACCAGGGATACGCAGTATTTT
TRBJ1-2,TRBD1,TRBV5-1,-,CASRDRARYGYTF,TGCGCCAGCAGGGACAGGGCCCGCTATGGCTACACCTTC
TRBJ1-3,-,TRBV5-1,-,CASSGDGSSGNTIYF,TGCGCCAGCAGCGGGGACGGCAGCTCTGGAAACACCATATATTTT
TRBJ1-1,-,TRBV20-1,many,CSALTGRLNTEAFF,TGCAGTGCCCTAACCGGTCGGTTGAACACTGAAGCTTTCTTT
TRBJ1-1,-,TRBV5-6,-,CASSLKGGVTEAFF,TGTGCCAGCAGCTTGAAGGGAGGGGTCACTGAAGCTTTCTTT
TRBJ1-1,TRBD1,TRBV11-2,-,CASRLDRGWGTEAFF,TGTGCCAGCAGATTAGACAGGGGATGGGGCACTGAAGCTTTCTTT
TRBJ2-5,-,TRBV15,-,CATSRDGPGPQETQYF,TGTGCCACCAGCAGAGATGGGCCTGGCCCCCAAGAGACCCAGTACTTC
TRBJ1-1,TRBD1,TRBV20-1,-,CSARVRDSRTEAFF,TGCAGTGCTAGAGTAAGGGACAGTCGGACTGAAGCTTTCTTT
TRBJ1-6,-,TRBV7-2,few,CASSSHGYPGSPLHF,TGTGCCAGCAGCTCCCACGGGTACCCAGGCTCACCCCTCCACTTT
TRBJ2-4,TRBD2,TRBV14,-,CASSRVSGAQYF,TGTGCCAGCAGCCGAGTTAGCGGGGCTCAGTACTTC
TRBJ2-1,TRBD2,TRBV6-5,-,CASSYSGGGAKNEQFF,TGTGCCAGCAGTTACTCTGGCGGGGGGGCCAAGAATGAGCAGTTCTTC
TRBJ2-7,-,TRBV20-1,-,CSLTTRGSYEQYF,TGCAGTCTAACCACTAGGGGGTCCTACGAGCAGTACTTC
TRBJ1-5,-,TRBV5-1,few,CASSFEPSNQPQHF,TGCGCCAGCAGCTTTGAACCTAGCAATCAGCCCCAGCATTTT
TRBJ2-1,-,TRBV20-1,many,CSAATGNYNEQFF,TGCAGTGCCGCGACAGGCAATTACAATGAGCAGTTCTTC
TRBJ2-2,TRBD2,TRBV20-1,-,CSANSGGAPGELFF,TGCAGTGCTAATAGCGGGGGGGCCCCCGGGGAGCTGTTTTTT
TRBJ1-1,TRBD1,TRBV7-3,few,CASRIGTGTEAFF,TGTGCCAGCAGGATTGGGACAGGGACTGAAGCTTTCTTT
TRBJ2-3,TRBD2,TRBV11-2,-,CASRPTSGGADTQYF,TGTGCCAGCAGGCCCACTAGCGGGGGGGCAGATACGCAGTATTTT
TRBJ1-1,-,TRBV4-1,-,CASAIMGTEAFF,TGCGCCAGCGCTATAATGGGGACTGAAGCTTTCTTT
TRBJ2-3,TRBD2,TRBV5-1,few,CASSHSGGETDTQYF,TGCGCCAGCAGCCACAGCGGGGGAGAAACAGATACGCAGTATTTT
TRBJ2-2,-,TRBV20-1,-,CSAGDTGELFF,TGCAGTGCTGGAGATACCGGGGAGCTGTTTTTT
TRBJ2-5,TRBD2,TRBV11-2,-,CASSLGGLAGEETQYF,TGTGCCAGCAGCTTAGGCGGACTAGCGGGGGAAGAGACCCAGTACTTC
TRBJ2-2,TRBD1,TRBV4-2,few,CASSLDGQGGRAGELFF,TGTGCCAGCAGCCTGGACGGACAGGGAGGTCGGGCCGGGGAGCTGTTTTTT
TRBJ1-3,TRBD1,TRBV7-2,-,CASRGTGVFNTIYF,TGTGCCAGCAGAGGGACAGGGGTATTCAACACCATATATTTT
TRBJ2-2,-,TRBV10-1,few,CASSEQKGMTGELFF,TGCGCCAGCAGTGAGCAAAAAGGCATGACCGGGGAGCTGTTTTTT
TRBJ1-1,-,TRBV12-3/TRBV12-4,-,CASSRSMNTEAFF,TGTGCCAGCTCCAGAAGTATGAACACTGAAGCTTTCTTT
TRBJ1-4,-,TRBV28,many,CASSLGRWTNEKLFF,TGTGCCAGCAGTCTCGGTCGTTGGACTAATGAAAAACTGTTTTTT
TRBJ2-1,-,TRBV5-1,few,CASSLGTGWSNEQFF,TGCGCCAGCAGCTTGGGCACAGGGTGGAGTAATGAGCAGTTCTTC
TRBJ1-1,-,TRBV5-6,few,CASSLASTGANTEAFF,TGTGCCAGCAGCTTGGCTTCGACAGGCGCGAACACTGAAGCTTTCTTT
TRBJ1-5,-,TRBV20-1,-,CSAREDLGNQPQHF,TGCAGTGCTAGAGAGGACCTTGGCAATCAGCCCCAGCATTTT
TRBJ2-1,-,TRBV7-9,-,CASSLAPRGDYEQFF,TGTGCCAGCAGCTTAGCTCCCAGGGGGGACTACGAGCAGTTCTTC
TRBJ2-6,-,TRBV5-1,-,CASSLSRGAGANVLTF,TGCGCCAGCAGCTTGTCCCGAGGGGCTGGGGCCAACGTCCTGACTTTC
TRBJ2-7,TRBD1,TRBV7-8,few,CASSLRTGYEQYF,TGTGCCAGCAGCTTACGGACAGGGTACGAGCAGTACTTC
TRBJ1-2,TRBD1,TRBV9,many,CASSDRDRTNYGYTF,TGTGCCAGCAGCGACCGGGACAGGACTAACTATGGCTACACCTTC
TRBJ2-7,-,TRBV20-1,-,CSGVEGPLEQYF,TGCAGCGGGGTAGAGGGGCCACTTGAGCAGTACTTC
TRBJ2-7,-,TRBV4-2,-,CASSTDSGYEQYF,TGTGCCAGCAGCACTGACAGCGGCTACGAGCAGTACTTC
TRBJ2-2,TRBD2,TRBV7-2,-,CASSLFSGGVGELFF,TGTGCCAGCAGCTTGTTTAGCGGGGGGGTCGGGGAGCTGTTTTTT
TRBJ2-4,-,TRBV4-1,-,CASSQVPPGKNIQYF,TGCGCCAGCAGCCAAGTCCCCCCCGGCAAAAACATTCAGTACTTC
TRBJ2-3,TRBD1,TRBV7-9,-,CASSLDLGGVHTQYF,TGTGCCAGCAGCTTAGACCTAGGGGGCGTACATACGCAGTATTTT
TRBJ2-2,TRBD2,TRBV7-9,-,CASSWTGTSGGTGELFF,TGTGCCAGCAGTTGGACAGGGACTAGCGGGGGGACCGGGGAGCTGTTTTTT
TRBJ1-6,-,TRBV10-3,few,CAIGPRTRGAPLHF,TGTGCCATCGGTCCGAGGACACGAGGGGCACCCCTCCACTTT
TRBJ2-3,-,TRBV7-3,-,CASSPPGAGEGDTQYF,TGTGCCAGCAGCCCCCCGGGGGCGGGGGAGGGAGATACGCAGTATTTT
TRBJ2-7,TRBD1,TRBV9,few,CASSVSPGTGTYEQYF,TGTGCCAGCAGCGTCTCACCCGGGACAGGGACCTACGAGCAGTACTTC
TRBJ2-2,TRBD2,TRBV4-1,-,CASSQDLGVAGGLPTNTGELFF,TGCGCCAGCAGCCAAGATCTTGGGGTGGCGGGGGGCCTACCAACGAACACCGGGGAGCTGTTTTTT
TRBJ1-1,-,TRBV6-5,-,CASSYSRGAGEAFF,TGTGCCAGCAGTTACTCCCGGGGGGCTGGGGAAGCTTTCTTT
TRBJ2-2,TRBD2,TRBV4-1,-,CASSPGLAGGPNTGELFF,TGCGCCAGCAGCCCGGGACTAGCGGGGGGACCGAACACCGGGGAGCTGTTTTTT
TRBJ2-2,-,TRBV7-2,few,CASSASNTGELFF,TGTGCCAGCAGCGCCAGTAACACCGGGGAGCTGTTTTTT
TRBJ2-3,TRBD2,TRBV5-1,-,CASRLTSGGAADTQYF,TGCGCCAGCAGGCTAACTAGCGGGGGGGCCGCGGATACGCAGTATTTT
TRBJ2-5,-,TRBV4-3,few,CASSQDRHRAQETQYF,TGCGCCAGCAGCCAGGACCGACACAGGGCTCAAGAGACCCAGTACTTC
TRBJ1-3,-,TRBV5-1,once,CASSQGTADSGNTIYF,TGCGCCAGCAGCCAGGGGACCGCGGACTCTGGAAACACCATATATTTT
TRBJ2-3,-,TRBV5-6,many,CATSVGGVTDTQYF,TGTGCCACCTCAGTTGGAGGGGTTACCGATACGCAGTATTTT
TRBJ2-7,TRBD2,TRBV10-2,few,CASRESGGAYEQYF,TGCGCCAGCAGAGAAAGCGGGGGGGCCTACGAGCAGTACTTC